Sequencing of this TCR beta chain was carried out in a study of blood T cell repertoires in COVID-19. Study overall: The study drew acute and convalescent COVID-19 samples from the United States, Italy and Spain. T cells, B-cell-depleted T cells, or PBMCs supplied cDNA or gDNA.

The V segment lost 1 base and the J segment 0 bases; nucleotides outside the gene matches: 0. Germline V gene sequence: CDR1 LGHNA, CDR2 YSLEER. This CDR3 has 15 amino acids. Participant ages covered about 18 to 95 years across 24 US areas. Cohort 3 recovered donors had two negative PCRs, clearance, or symptom resolution. Generated by immunoSEQ multiplex PCR, the TCRdb table keeps only in-frame clones and is missing some. The sample carries about 290,000 clones, around 90% recorded once. This clone came up a few times. The TCR sequence derives from a woman aged 40 to 50 who had recovered from COVID-19. The chain joins TRBV4-3 to TRBJ2-3, with 8 positions matching TRBD2. The source material was PBMCs or T cells enriched from blood (not recorded which). CDR3 sequence (DNA): TGCGCCAGCAGCCAAGGACTAGCGAGCACAGATACGCAGTATTTT. This encodes CASSQGLASTDTQYF.